The rows below give T cell receptor beta chains drawn from one sample of a study of control samples from healthy donors and cancer patients. Data came from immunoSEQ multiplex PCR; TCRdb stores just in-frame clones and leaves some out. The profile shows around 94,000 clones, roughly 93% of them singletons. Material for sequencing was blood. Receptors were obtained from a woman in her twenties or thirties in good health. The CDR3 runs from the conserved cysteine through the conserved F or W. A D gene is named only where the DNA matches it firmly. Clone size is stated in some rows and not others, as once, few, many or a class when expanded.

CDR3 protein | CDR3 DNA | V gene | D gene | J gene | clone size
CASSPAGGTFSNQPQHF | TGTGCCAGCAGTCCAGCGGGGGGAACTTTTAGCAATCAGCCCCAGCATTTT | TRBV6-6 | . | TRBJ1-5 | .
CASTLGRFQPQHF | TGTGCCAGCACCTTGGGCCGTTTTCAGCCCCAGCATTTT | TRBV12-3/TRBV12-4 | . | TRBJ1-5 | .
CASSSPGDSSYNEQFF | TGTGCCAGCAGCTCCCCAGGGGATAGCTCCTACAATGAGCAGTTCTTC | TRBV7-2 | . | TRBJ2-1 | .
CASSPLHGGRSPLHF | TGTGCCAGCAGCCCCCTTCACGGGGGGCGATCACCCCTCCACTTT | TRBV7-3 | . | TRBJ1-6 | .
CASSYGTSGTDTQYF | TGTGCCAGCAGTTACGGGACTAGTGGCACAGATACGCAGTATTTT | TRBV6-2/TRBV6-3 | TRBD2 | TRBJ2-3 | once
CASRLVWDSYEQYF | TGTGCCAGCAGGCTGGTTTGGGACTCCTACGAGCAGTACTTC | TRBV28 | . | TRBJ2-7 | .
CSASPGNPSAGLFF | TGCAGTGCCAGTCCGGGGAACCCGTCGGCCGGACTGTTTTTT | TRBV20-1 | . | TRBJ1-4 | .
CASSDFSGGTYGYTF | TGTGCCAGCAGTGACTTTTCGGGGGGAACCTATGGCTACACCTTC | TRBV27 | . | TRBJ1-2 | few
CASSEALPRSHYEQYF | TGTGCCAGCAGTGAAGCGTTACCGAGGTCCCACTACGAGCAGTACTTC | TRBV2 | . | TRBJ2-7 | .
CASSLTPDSGNTIYF | TGTGCCAGCAGTCTCACACCGGACTCTGGAAACACCATATATTTT | TRBV7-2 | . | TRBJ1-3 | .
CATSGVARGRVQPQHF | TGTGCCACCAGTGGGGTGGCCAGGGGGCGGGTTCAGCCCCAGCATTTT | TRBV24-1 | TRBD1 | TRBJ1-5 | .
CATSRGLAGGPGELFF | TGTGCCACCAGCAGAGGACTAGCGGGAGGGCCCGGGGAGCTGTTTTTT | TRBV15 | TRBD2 | TRBJ2-2 | .
CASSNLGEGSGYTF | TGTGCCAGTAGCAACCTAGGGGAAGGAAGTGGCTACACCTTC | TRBV19 | . | TRBJ1-2 | .
CAWSRGTGGMNTEAFF | TGTGCCTGGAGCCGCGGGACAGGGGGGATGAACACTGAAGCTTTCTTT | TRBV30 | TRBD1 | TRBJ1-1 | .
CASSLAGRGAFF | TGTGCCAGCAGCTTAGCGGGCAGGGGGGCTTTCTTT | TRBV13 | TRBD1 | TRBJ1-1 | .
CSASQSSGTTDTQYF | TGCAGTGCTAGTCAGTCTAGCGGGACCACAGATACGCAGTATTTT | TRBV20-1 | TRBD2 | TRBJ2-3 | .
CATEDRDSYEQYF | TGTGCCACCGAAGACAGGGACTCCTACGAGCAGTACTTC | TRBV7-9 | TRBD1 | TRBJ2-7 | .
CASSGRGGPETQYF | TGTGCCAGCAGCGGGCGGGGGGGCCCAGAGACCCAGTACTTC | TRBV9 | TRBD2 | TRBJ2-5 | .
CASSLNSGGRPGELFF | TGTGCCAGCAGTTTAAATAGCGGGGGGCGGCCCGGGGAGCTGTTTTTT | TRBV28 | TRBD2 | TRBJ2-2 | .
CASSYSRDPYYEQYF | TGTGCCAGCAGTTACTCGCGGGACCCCTATTACGAGCAGTACTTC | TRBV6-5 | . | TRBJ2-7 | .
CASSPQGQGTQYF | TGTGCCAGCAGCCCGCAGGGGCAGGGGACCCAGTACTTC | TRBV11-2 | . | TRBJ2-5 | .
CASSYSRGYSYNEQFF | TGTGCCAGCAGTTACTCTAGGGGTTATTCCTACAATGAGCAGTTCTTC | TRBV6-5 | . | TRBJ2-1 | .
CASSPGTSGNSVYNEQFF | TGCGCCAGCAGCCCCGGGACTAGCGGGAACTCGGTCTACAATGAGCAGTTCTTC | TRBV5-1 | TRBD2 | TRBJ2-1 | .
CASSLRTGHTGELFF | TGTGCCAGCAGCCTCCGGACAGGGCACACCGGGGAGCTGTTTTTT | TRBV11-2 | TRBD1 | TRBJ2-2 | .
CAWGGGGSNQPQHF | TGTGCCTGGGGAGGGGGTGGCAGCAATCAGCCCCAGCATTTT | TRBV30 | . | TRBJ1-5 | .
CSVSRNTEAFF | TGCAGCGTTAGCAGGAACACTGAAGCTTTCTTT | TRBV29-1 | . | TRBJ1-1 | .
CASRTLGRAGAGAGQETQYF | TGTGCCAGCAGAACTTTGGGCAGGGCAGGTGCGGGAGCGGGGCAAGAGACCCAGTACTTC | TRBV2 | TRBD2 | TRBJ2-5 | .
CATLPGRGTEAFF | TGTGCCACCCTCCCAGGGAGGGGGACTGAAGCTTTCTTT | TRBV10-3 | . | TRBJ1-1 | .
CASSEWSEPGNEQFF | TGTGCCAGCAGTGAATGGTCGGAACCGGGCAATGAGCAGTTCTTC | TRBV6-1 | . | TRBJ2-1 | .
CASSTPGQGADTQYF | TGTGCCAGCAGCACACCGGGACAGGGGGCAGATACGCAGTATTTT | TRBV5-6 | TRBD1 | TRBJ2-3 | .
CASKIRLSSYNEQFF | TGTGCCAGCAAGATTAGACTGAGCTCCTACAATGAGCAGTTCTTC | TRBV2 | . | TRBJ2-1 | .